Presented here are 18 T cell receptor beta chains from one specimen sequenced in a study of spatial heterogeneity in lung cancer. TCRdb analysed the 5' RACE reads with MiXCR anew, one entry per CDR3 protein. The repertoire has about 38,000 distinct CDR3 sequences, roughly 5.5% of them found once; the top ten carry more than 20%. Documented time point: sample taken at primary tumor resection. Tumor, nontumor lung or frozen PBMC supplied whole RNA that was sequenced unsorted. The input for sequencing was PBMCs, taken at surgery. Receptor source: a female donor with early-stage non-small cell lung cancer.

This clonotype was counted many times. The V gene is TRBV4-2, the J gene TRBJ2-7, with 9 bases identical to TRBD2. The CDR3 is made up of 13 amino acids. J gave up 2 bases and V 8 bases, and 4 bases lay outside the gene matches. CDR1 and CDR2 from the germline V gene are LGHNA and YNFKEQ. In DNA, the CDR3 is TGTGCCAGCGCCGCTAGCGGGGCCTACGAGCAGTACTTC. This translates into CASAASGAYEQYF.

This clonotype showed up many times. The junction and the germline gene differ at one end; a read error may be behind it. The genes are TRBV12-3 or TRBV12-4 and TRBJ2-1, with TRBD2 identical over 10 bases. The CDR3 runs to 13 residues. The CDR3 DNA reads TGTGCCAGCAGCTTAGCGGGGGGCGGGGAGCAGTTCTTC. This codes for CASSLAGGGEQFF.

This clonotype came up many times. The gene calls are TRBV20-1 and TRBJ1-1; D perhaps matches TRBD1 (6 bases). V gave up 6 bases and J gave up 4 bases, with 18 bases separating them. Per germline, CDR1 DFQATT and CDR2 SNEGSKA (reference sequence). CDR3 length equals 14 residues. The CDR3 DNA follows: TGCAGTGCAACCCAACAGGGAGGGAGCACTGAAGCTTTCTTT. Translating it yields CSATQQGGSTEAFF.

This clonotype was recorded a few times. The J gene is TRBJ1-1, the V gene TRBV12-3 or TRBV12-4; no reliable D call. Trimming pared 6 bases from V and 3 bases from J, leaving 11 bases between. The CDR3 totals 13 residues. This CDR3 is CASSQRVDTEAFF. For the CDR3, the DNA is TGTGCCAGCAGCCAGCGGGTGGACACTGAAGCTTTCTTT.

By its share, this clonotype is medium-sized. V and J are TRBV2 and TRBJ1-1; D is ambiguous. CDR1 is SNHLY, CDR2 FYNNEI, per germline. Trimming stripped 4 bases from V and 1 base from J, with 10 bases between. This CDR3 contains 14 residues. The CDR3 here is CASSVGSRNTEAFF. The CDR3 region has the DNA TGTGCCAGCAGTGTCGGTTCGCGGAACACTGAAGCTTTCTTT.

This clonotype was recorded a few times. This chain uses TRBV25-1 with TRBJ1-4; 9 bases fit TRBD1. The CDR3 extends over 15 amino acids. CDR1 and CDR2 (germline): MGHDK, SYGVNS. Trimming took 1 base from V and 8 from J; bases not matched to a gene: 5. CDR3 nucleotide sequence: TGTGCCAGCAGTGAATTGGCGGGACAGGGAGAAAAACTGTTTTTT. It encodes CASSELAGQGEKLFF.

This clonotype was counted many times. The V and J genes are TRBV7-8 and TRBJ2-1; D not certain. CDR3 length equals 15 residues. Looked up from germline, CDR1 is SGHVS and CDR2 is FQNEAQ. Trimming left V 6 bases short and J 6 bases short, with 18 bases between. The CDR3: CASSSRPTVINEQFF. In nucleotides, the CDR3 is TGTGCCAGCAGTTCCCGACCAACAGTTATCAATGAGCAGTTCTTC.

The V and J genes are TRBV2 and TRBJ2-5; the match to TRBD2 covers 7 bases. Germline V gene data show CDR1 as SNHLY and CDR2 as FYNNEI. The CDR3 covers 13 residues. V shed 4 bases, J shed 5 bases, and the junction held 4 bases outside the gene matches. CDR3 region: CASSGLSGETQYF. The CDR3 nucleotides are TGTGCCAGCAGTGGCCTTAGCGGGGAGACCCAGTACTTC. Looking up the rest from reference TRBV2 and TRBJ2-5 gives the full variable domain: EPEVTQTPSHQVTQMGQEVILRCVPISNHLYFYWYRQILGQKVEFLVSFYNNEISEKSEIFDDQFSVERPDGSNFTLKIRSTKLEDSAMYFCASSGLSGETQYFGPGTRLLVL.

This clonotype was counted at least ten times. V and J are TRBV21-1 and TRBJ1-5; TRBD1, the D gene given by the table, was not confirmed from the DNA. TRBV21-1 is listed as a pseudogene. CDR3 length: 13 amino acids. The CDR3 DNA sequence: TGTGCCAGCAGAGGGCAGGGCGAACAGCCCCAGCATTTT. This codes for CASRGQGEQPQHF.

This clonotype appeared many times. The V and J genes are TRBV6-2 or TRBV6-3 and TRBJ2-3, with TRBD2 matching over 10 bases. With 5 bases clipped from V and 4 bases from J, the junction kept 9 bases outside the gene matches. CDR3 size: 16 residues. The germline V gene encodes CDR1 MNHEY and CDR2 SVGEGT. The CDR3 here is CASSDRTSGYSDTQYF. The CDR3 region has the DNA TGTGCCAGCAGTGACAGGACTAGCGGATACTCAGATACGCAGTATTTT.

V and J are TRBV5-6 and TRBJ1-1; a weak D match, TRBD1 (5 bases). The V and J ends lost 0 bases and 2 bases respectively, with 8 bases between them. Germline V CDR1 and CDR2: SGHDT, YYEEEE. CDR3 size: 14 residues. As DNA, the CDR3 is TGTGCCAGCAGCTTGGTACAGGCAAACACTGAAGCTTTCTTT. Its protein product is CASSLVQANTEAFF.

This clonotype appeared many times. The rearrangement uses TRBV5-1 and TRBJ2-5; D unresolved. The CDR3 runs 14 residues. CDR1 and CDR2 from the germline V gene are SGHRS and YFSETQ. V was cut by 4 bases and J by 2 bases, with 12 bases left in between. The CDR3 bases are TGCGCCAGCAGCCTGGGCGGTGTACAAGAGACCCAGTACTTC. Its translation: CASSLGGVQETQYF.

The sample holds many counts of this clonotype. The chain has TRBV3-1 and TRBJ1-1; no clear D gene. Germline V lookup: CDR1 LGHDT, CDR2 YNNKEL (reference sequence). The CDR3 covers 13 residues. V gave up 5 bases and J gave up 1 base, with 8 bases separating them. Here the CDR3 reads CASSTPGNTEAFF. In nucleotides, the CDR3 is TGTGCCAGCAGCACGCCAGGGAACACTGAAGCTTTCTTT.

This clonotype came up a few times. This chain joins TRBV7-2 and TRBJ2-7; tentative D call: TRBD1 (6 bases). Germline CDR1 SGHTA, CDR2 FQGNSA. V lost 8 bases and J 3 bases, leaving 11 bases between the germline ends. The CDR3 length is 12 residues. In DNA form, the CDR3 reads TGTGCCAGCGGCGGCAGGGGCTACGAGCAGTACTTC. As protein: CASGGRGYEQYF.

This clonotype has at least ten counts. This chain joins TRBV2 and TRBJ1-1; D unresolved. The CDR3 contains 14 residues. Germline V gene sequence: CDR1 SNHLY, CDR2 FYNNEI. The V end was cut by 8 bases, the J end by 0 bases, with 13 bases between. CDR3 sequence (DNA): TGTGCCAGCCTCCCGGAACACATGAACACTGAAGCTTTCTTT. This sequence encodes CASLPEHMNTEAFF.

This clonotype has a count of ten or more. The V gene is TRBV2, the J gene TRBJ2-7; TRBD1 agrees at 9 bases. The CDR3 spans 15 residues. Germline trimming cut 0 bases from V and 6 bases from J; bases unmatched to any gene: 6. Germline values: CDR1 SNHLY, CDR2 FYNNEI. This CDR3 is CASSEAGTGYAEQYF. CDR3 DNA sequence: TGTGCCAGCAGTGAAGCTGGGACAGGGTACGCCGAGCAGTACTTC.

This clonotype was observed a few times. The V call is TRBV11-2, the J call TRBJ1-2; D perhaps matches TRBD1 (6 bases). The length of the CDR3 is 14 residues. The germline gives CDR1 SGHAT, CDR2 FQNNGV. The V gene lost 5 bases and the J gene lost 7 bases, with 17 bases spanning the gap. Here the CDR3 DNA reads TGTGCCAGCAGCCATAACAGGGTGAGACTTGGCTACACCTTC. Its protein is CASSHNRVRLGYTF.

This clonotype was recorded at least ten times. The gene calls are TRBV6-6 and TRBJ2-1, with D perhaps matching TRBD1 or TRBD2 (5 bases each). The germline CDR1 and CDR2 sequences are MNHNY and SVGAGI (reference sequence). This CDR3 has 13 amino acids. Trimming removed 2 bases from V and 9 bases from J, with 11 bases in between. CDR3 nucleotide sequence: TGTGCCAGCAGTTACGCCGGGGCGGCTGAGCAGTTCTTC. It yields the protein CASSYAGAAEQFF.